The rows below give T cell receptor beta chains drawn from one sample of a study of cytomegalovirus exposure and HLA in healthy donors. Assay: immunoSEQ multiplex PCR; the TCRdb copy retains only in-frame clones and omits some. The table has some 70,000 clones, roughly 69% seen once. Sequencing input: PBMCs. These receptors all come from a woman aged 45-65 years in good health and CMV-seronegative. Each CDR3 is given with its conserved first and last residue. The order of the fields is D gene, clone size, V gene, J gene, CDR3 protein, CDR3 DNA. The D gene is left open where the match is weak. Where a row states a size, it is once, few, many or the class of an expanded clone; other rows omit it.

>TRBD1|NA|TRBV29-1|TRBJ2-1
CSVEDPRGQVRNEQFF
TGCAGCGTTGAAGACCCCAGGGGGCAGGTCCGGAATGAGCAGTTCTTC
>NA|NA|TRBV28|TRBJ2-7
CASSLPLGGYEQYF
TGTGCCAGCAGTTTACCCCTGGGCGGGTACGAGCAGTACTTC
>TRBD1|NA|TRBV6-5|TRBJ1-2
CASSYTGAFLHGYTF
TGTGCCAGCAGTTATACAGGGGCCTTTCTACATGGCTACACCTTC
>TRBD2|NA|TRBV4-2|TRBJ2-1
CASSKAGGLGNEQFF
TGTGCCAGCAGCAAGGCGGGAGGGCTTGGGAATGAGCAGTTCTTC
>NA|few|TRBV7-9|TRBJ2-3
CASSLRQVSTKDTQYF
TGTGCCAGCAGCCTCCGACAGGTTTCAACTAAAGATACGCAGTATTTT
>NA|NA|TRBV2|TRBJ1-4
CASSEIRVVEKLFF
TGTGCCAGCAGTGAAATCAGGGTGGTCGAAAAACTGTTTTTT
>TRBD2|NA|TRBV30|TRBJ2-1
CAWSVGAGGSEQFF
TGTGCCTGGAGTGTAGGAGCGGGAGGGAGTGAGCAGTTCTTC
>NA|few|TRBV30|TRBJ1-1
CAWSRVGGKAFF
TGTGCCTGGAGTAGGGTGGGAGGGAAGGCTTTCTTT
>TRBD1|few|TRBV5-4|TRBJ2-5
CASSSGGTGITDRETQYF
TGTGCCAGCAGCTCAGGGGGGACAGGGATTACCGATCGGGAGACCCAGTACTTC
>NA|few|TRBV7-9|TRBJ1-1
CASSRPQVVTEAFF
TGTGCCAGCAGCCGCCCGCAGGTGGTCACTGAAGCTTTCTTT
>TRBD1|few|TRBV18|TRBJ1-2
CASSPRATGQHYGYPF
TGTGCCAGCTCACCACGGGCGACAGGGCAACACTATGGCTACCCCTTC
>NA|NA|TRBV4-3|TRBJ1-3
CASSQVLGGGAPGNTIYF
TGCGCCAGCAGCCAAGTTTTGGGGGGGGGCGCCCCTGGAAACACCATATATTTT
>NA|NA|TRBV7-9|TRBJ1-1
CASSLVATEAFF
TGTGCCAGCAGCTTAGTAGCCACTGAAGCTTTCTTT
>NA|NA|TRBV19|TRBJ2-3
CASSSRSVSTDTQYF
TGTGCCAGTAGCTCTAGGTCGGTCAGCACAGATACGCAGTATTTT
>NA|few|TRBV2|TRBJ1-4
CASSAQIATNEKLFF
TGTGCCAGCAGTGCCCAGATTGCAACTAATGAAAAACTGTTTTTT
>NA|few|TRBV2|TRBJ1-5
CASSEPGGAGNQPQHF
TGTGCCAGCAGTGAGCCTGGGGGGGCTGGCAATCAGCCCCAGCATTTT
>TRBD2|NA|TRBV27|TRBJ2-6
CASSQWASGILSGANVLTF
TGTGCCAGCAGTCAATGGGCTAGCGGGATCCTTTCTGGGGCCAACGTCCTGACTTTC
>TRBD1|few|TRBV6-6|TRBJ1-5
CASTKGQGATQPQHF
TGTGCCAGCACCAAGGGACAGGGGGCTACCCAGCCCCAGCATTTT
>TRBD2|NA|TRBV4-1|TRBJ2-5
CASSQGREGRETQYF
TGCGCCAGCAGCCAAGGTCGGGAGGGCCGGGAGACCCAGTACTTC
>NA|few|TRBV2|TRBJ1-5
CASRSWFSNQPQHF
TGTGCCAGCCGTAGTTGGTTTAGCAATCAGCCCCAGCATTTT
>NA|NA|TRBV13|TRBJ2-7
CASSTRAGYPYEQYF
TGTGCCAGCAGCACCCGGGCAGGGTACCCCTACGAGCAGTACTTC
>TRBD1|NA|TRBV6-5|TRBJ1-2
CASSYIRTGGNYGYTF
TGTGCCAGCAGTTACATCCGGACAGGGGGCAACTATGGCTACACCTTC
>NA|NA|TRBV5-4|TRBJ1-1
CASSLGLNTEAFF
TGTGCCAGCAGCCTCGGGTTGAACACTGAAGCTTTCTTT
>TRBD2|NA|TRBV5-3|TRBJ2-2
CARSISGENTGELFF
TGTGCCAGAAGCATTAGCGGGGAGAACACCGGGGAGCTGTTTTTT
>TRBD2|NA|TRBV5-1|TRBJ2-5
CASSPPLAGVQETQYF
TGCGCCAGCAGCCCCCCGCTAGCGGGAGTTCAAGAGACCCAGTACTTC
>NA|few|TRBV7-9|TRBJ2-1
CASSLALAGTYNEQFF
TGTGCCAGCAGCTTAGCCTTGGCGGGAACCTACAATGAGCAGTTCTTC
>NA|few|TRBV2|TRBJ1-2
CASSLTNIPDGYTF
TGTGCCAGCAGCCTAACTAACATCCCAGATGGCTACACCTTC
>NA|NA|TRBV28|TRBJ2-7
CASSLTGVGVF
TGTGCCAGCAGTTTAACGGGGGTAGGGGTTTTC
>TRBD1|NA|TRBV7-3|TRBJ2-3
CASSPQDREGTQYF
TGTGCCAGCAGCCCCCAAGACAGGGAAGGTACGCAGTATTTT
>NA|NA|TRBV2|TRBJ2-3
CASNPGIINTQYF
TGTGCCAGCAATCCGGGAATCATCAATACGCAGTATTTT
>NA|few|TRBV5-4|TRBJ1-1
CASSPYDSYTEAFF
TGTGCCAGCAGCCCGTATGACTCGTACACTGAAGCTTTCTTT
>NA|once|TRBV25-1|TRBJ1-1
CASSQYTEAFF
TGTGCCAGCAGTCAGTACACTGAAGCTTTCTTT
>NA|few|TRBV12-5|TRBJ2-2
CASGPNGAAYTNTGELFF
TGTGCTAGTGGCCCGAATGGGGCAGCCTATACGAACACCGGGGAGCTGTTTTTT
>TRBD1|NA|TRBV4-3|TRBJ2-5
CASSQSGQGGQETQYF
TGCGCCAGCAGCCAAAGCGGACAGGGGGGCCAAGAGACCCAGTACTTC
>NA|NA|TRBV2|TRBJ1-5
CASSDDILYQPQHF
TGTGCCAGCAGTGATGACATCCTTTATCAGCCCCAGCATTTT
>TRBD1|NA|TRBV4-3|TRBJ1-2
CASSHWGRTGLGYTF
TGCGCCAGCAGCCATTGGGGCCGGACAGGGCTTGGCTACACCTTC
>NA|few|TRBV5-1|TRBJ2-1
CASSPDSTYNEQFF
TGCGCCAGCAGCCCGGACAGCACTTACAATGAGCAGTTCTTC
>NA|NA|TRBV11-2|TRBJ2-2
CASSLHTGELFF
TGTGCCAGCAGCCTCCACACCGGGGAGCTGTTTTTT
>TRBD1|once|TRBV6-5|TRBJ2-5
CASTPGTGGRETQYF
TGTGCCAGCACCCCCGGGACAGGGGGCCGAGAGACCCAGTACTTC
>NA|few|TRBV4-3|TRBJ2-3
CASSLHGGLADTTDTQYF
TGCGCCAGCAGCCTTCATGGGGGGCTAGCGGATACCACAGATACGCAGTATTTT
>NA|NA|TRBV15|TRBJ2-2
CATSRDLGENTGELFF
TGTGCCACCAGCAGAGATTTAGGGGAGAACACCGGGGAGCTGTTTTTT
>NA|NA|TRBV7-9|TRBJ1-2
CSSSLIQDGYTF
TGTTCCAGCAGCTTAATTCAGGATGGCTACACCTTC
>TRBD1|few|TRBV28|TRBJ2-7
CASSLMGQSYEQSF
TGTGCCAGCAGTTTAATGGGACAGTCCTACGAGCAGTCCTTC
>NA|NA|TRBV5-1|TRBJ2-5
CASSFAGEETQYF
TGCGCCAGCAGCTTTGCAGGGGAAGAGACCCAGTACTTC
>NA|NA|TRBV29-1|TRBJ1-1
CSVYVQNRATEAFF
TGCAGCGTGTATGTACAAAACAGGGCTACTGAAGCTTTCTTT
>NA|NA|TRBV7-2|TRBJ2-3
CASSLGQGGDTQYF
TGTGCCAGCAGCTTAGGGCAGGGAGGAGATACGCAGTATTTT
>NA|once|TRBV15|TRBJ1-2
CATSRAAGNYGYTF
TGTGCCACCAGCAGAGCGGCCGGGAACTATGGCTACACCTTC
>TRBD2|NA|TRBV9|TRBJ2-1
CASTISGSSYNEQFF
TGTGCCAGCACCATTAGCGGGAGCTCCTACAATGAGCAGTTCTTC